Listed below are T cell receptor beta chains from one sample, sequenced in a study of blood T cell repertoires in COVID-19. Profiled with immunoSEQ multiplex PCR; TCRdb holds only in-frame clones, not every one. The data hold about 140,000 clones, with roughly 79% observed a single time. The sample consisted of peripheral blood. All receptors derive from a human donor in a cohort sampled during active COVID-19. Each CDR3 is given with its conserved first and last residue. D genes are given only for firm matches. Rows may omit the clone size; those that give it use once, few, many or a size class.

d_gene | abundance | j_gene | v_gene | CDR3nt | CDR3aa
TRBD1 | . | TRBJ2-2 | TRBV18 | TGTGCCAGCTCATCCGGGACAGGGACCACCGGGGAGCTGTTTTTT | CASSSGTGTTGELFF
TRBD1 | . | TRBJ2-1 | TRBV18 | TGTGCCAGCTCACTGGACAGGCGCTCCTACAATGAGCAGTTCTTC | CASSLDRRSYNEQFF
TRBD1 | . | TRBJ1-4 | TRBV2 | TGTGCCAGCAGGGCCCCCTCCGGGACAGGGGGACCGGGAGGGGAAAAACTGTTTTTT | CASRAPSGTGGPGGEKLFF
TRBD1 | . | TRBJ2-7 | TRBV18 | TGTGCCAGCTCGCAGACAGGGGCGCCCTACGAGCAGTACTTC | CASSQTGAPYEQYF
. | . | TRBJ1-3 | TRBV11-2 | TGTGCCAGCAGCTTGGGGCTCACCCAGTCTGGAAACACCATATATTTT | CASSLGLTQSGNTIYF
. | . | TRBJ2-5 | TRBV5-6 | TGTGCCAGCACCCCGAGGCGCGGGCTGGGGGAGACCCAGTACTTC | CASTPRRGLGETQYF
. | . | TRBJ2-3 | TRBV4-3 | TGCGCCAGCAGCCAAGAGCCCGGGGGCACAGATACGCAGTATTTT | CASSQEPGGTDTQYF
. | . | TRBJ2-7 | TRBV18 | TGTGCCAGCTCACCACCGTCTGTATACGAGCAGTACTTC | CASSPPSVYEQYF
. | few | TRBJ2-2 | TRBV4-3 | TGCGCCAGCAGCCAAGAACGAATGCTAGCGTTGAACACCGGGGAGCTGTTTTTT | CASSQERMLALNTGELFF
. | . | TRBJ1-3 | TRBV19 | TGTGCCAGTAGTATGAGGCGGACTGGAAACACCATATATTTT | CASSMRRTGNTIYF
. | few | TRBJ2-2 | TRBV5-5 | TGTGCCAGCAGCTTGGGGTCAGCGAACACCGGGGAGCTGTTTTTT | CASSLGSANTGELFF
. | . | TRBJ1-3 | TRBV4-1 | TGCGCCAGCAGCCAAGATCCAGGTACCGGAAACACCATATATTTT | CASSQDPGTGNTIYF
TRBD1 | . | TRBJ2-2 | TRBV18 | TGTGCCAGCTCACGACAGGGCGCGAACACCGGGGAGCTGTTTTTT | CASSRQGANTGELFF
. | once | TRBJ1-2 | TRBV9 | TGTGCCAGCAGCGGACCAGGGGCAGCTAACTATGGCTACACCTTC | CASSGPGAANYGYTF
TRBD2 | . | TRBJ2-1 | TRBV5-1 | TGCGCCAGCAGCTCTGGACGGCTAAGAGCGGGAGGTTACAATGAGCAGTTCTTC | CASSSGRLRAGGYNEQFF
. | . | TRBJ1-2 | TRBV10-3 | TGTGCCATCAGTGAAGAGTTCGTCATTCGGGACTATGGCTACACCTTC | CAISEEFVIRDYGYTF
TRBD2 | . | TRBJ2-7 | TRBV6-6 | TGTGCCAGCTCACCGGGAGGGGAGCAGTACTTC | CASSPGGEQYF
. | . | TRBJ2-1 | TRBV4-1 | TGCGCCAGCAGCCAAAAAAGGGGGGGGCAGAATGAGCAGTTCTTC | CASSQKRGGQNEQFF
TRBD1 | . | TRBJ1-3 | TRBV7-3 | TGTGCCAGCAGCTCCAGGGGGAGATCTGGAAACACCATATATTTT | CASSSRGRSGNTIYF
. | . | TRBJ2-7 | TRBV11-2 | TGTGCCAGCAGCCCAATCCGGGTTTCCTACGAGCAGTACTTC | CASSPIRVSYEQYF
. | . | TRBJ1-5 | TRBV6-5 | TGTGCCAGCAGGGGGGACTTTGGGGCCAATCAGCCCCAGCATTTT | CASRGDFGANQPQHF
TRBD1 | . | TRBJ2-2 | TRBV19 | TGTGCCAGTAGTGGTCCCGGGACAGGGGTTATAGGAAACACCGGGGAGCTGTTTTTT | CASSGPGTGVIGNTGELFF
. | . | TRBJ1-5 | TRBV7-2 | TGTGCCAGCAGCCGGGATAGCAATCAGCCCCAGCATTTT | CASSRDSNQPQHF
. | few | TRBJ2-1 | TRBV7-3 | TGTGCCAGCAGCCGAGATGGTCCCGAGCAGTTCTTC | CASSRDGPEQFF
. | . | TRBJ1-1 | TRBV7-3 | TGTGCCAGCAGCACAGGGAACACTGAAGCTTTCTTT | CASSTGNTEAFF
TRBD1 | . | TRBJ1-4 | TRBV23-1 | TGCGCCAGCAGTCACACCGGGACAGAGAATGAAAAACTGTTTTTT | CASSHTGTENEKLFF
TRBD2 | . | TRBJ2-1 | TRBV9 | TGTGCCAGCAGCGTAGCTTTAGGGCTAGCGGGAGGCCAGTACAATGAGCAGTTCTTC | CASSVALGLAGGQYNEQFF
. | many | TRBJ2-7 | TRBV28 | TGTGCCAGCAGCGTCGGGGGACAGATCTACGAGCAGTACTTC | CASSVGGQIYEQYF
. | . | TRBJ2-7 | TRBV19 | TGTGCCAGTAGTATTGTGGGAGCCGGTTACGAGCAGTACTTC | CASSIVGAGYEQYF
TRBD2 | . | TRBJ2-5 | TRBV6-5 | TGTGCCAGCAGGCAAACTAGCGGGATAAAGACCCAGTACTTC | CASRQTSGIKTQYF
. | . | TRBJ1-3 | TRBV28 | TGTGCCAGCAGAAAACCAACAGGACCGCGAGGAAACACCATATATTTT | CASRKPTGPRGNTIYF
TRBD2 | . | TRBJ2-3 | TRBV18 | TGTGCCAGCTCACCGGCTAGCGGGGGCACAGATACGCAGTATTTT | CASSPASGGTDTQYF
TRBD1 | . | TRBJ1-5 | TRBV19 | TGTGCCAGTAGTATAGGTGGACAGGGTGAGCAGCCCCAGCATTTT | CASSIGGQGEQPQHF
TRBD2 | few | TRBJ2-2 | TRBV5-1 | TGCGCCAGCAGCTTGGTGCGGGAGGGCCCCGGGGAGCTGTTTTTT | CASSLVREGPGELFF
TRBD2 | . | TRBJ2-1 | TRBV9 | TGTGCCAGCAGCGTAGTTGCGGGAGATTTCAATGAGCAGTTCTTC | CASSVVAGDFNEQFF
. | once | TRBJ2-1 | TRBV7-2 | TGTGCCAGCAGCAGACCGAGGTATGAGCAGTTCTTC | CASSRPRYEQFF
. | . | TRBJ1-5 | TRBV4-1 | TGCGCCAGCAGCCAAGATGGGCGGGTACAGCCCCAGCATTTT | CASSQDGRVQPQHF
. | . | TRBJ1-1 | TRBV5-1 | TGCGCCAGCAGCTTGGAGAGGGGAGGCACTGAAGCTTTCTTT | CASSLERGGTEAFF
TRBD1 | . | TRBJ1-5 | TRBV2 | TGTGCCAGCAGTCTGGGTAGGACAGGGAGCTTCAATCAGCCCCAGCATTTT | CASSLGRTGSFNQPQHF
TRBD1 | once | TRBJ2-5 | TRBV5-6 | TGTGCCAGCAGCAAAACACAGGGGTGGGAGACCCAGTACTTC | CASSKTQGWETQYF
TRBD1 | . | TRBJ1-5 | TRBV4-2 | TGTGCCAGCAGCCAGAGACAGGGGGTAGGGCCCAATCAGCCCCAGCATTTT | CASSQRQGVGPNQPQHF
. | . | TRBJ2-3 | TRBV28 | TGTGCCAGCAGGTCGACAACCACAGATACGCAGTATTTT | CASRSTTTDTQYF
TRBD2 | . | TRBJ2-1 | TRBV3-1/TRBV3-2 | TGTGCCAGCAGAGGACTAGCGGAGCTCAATGAGCAGTTCTTC | CASRGLAELNEQFF
. | . | TRBJ1-5 | TRBV12-5 | TGTGCTAGCCCAGAACAGCCCCAGCATTTT | CASPEQPQHF
. | few | TRBJ1-3 | TRBV18 | TGTGCCAGCTCACCTACAGAGACTGGAAACACCATATATTTT | CASSPTETGNTIYF
TRBD1 | . | TRBJ1-2 | TRBV14 | TGTGCCAGCACCCCCGGACAGGGGTATGGCTACACCTTC | CASTPGQGYGYTF
. | once | TRBJ2-7 | TRBV27 | TGTGCCAGCAGTCCCGGCTCCTACGAGCAGTACTTC | CASSPGSYEQYF
. | . | TRBJ1-3 | TRBV7-2 | TGTGCCAGCAGCCCCCGACCCCCGGGACTGAGCTCTGGAAACACCATATATTTT | CASSPRPPGLSSGNTIYF
TRBD2 | . | TRBJ2-5 | TRBV29-1 | TGCAGCGCTGGGGCGGGAAGGCTAGCGGGAGGAGAGACCCAGTACTTC | CSAGAGRLAGGETQYF
. | once | TRBJ2-2 | TRBV6-5 | TGTGCCAGCAGTTACGGAGGTCTCGGGGAGCTGTTTTTT | CASSYGGLGELFF
. | few | TRBJ1-2 | TRBV11-2 | TGTGCCAGCAGCTCCCCCGGCAGGCGATATGGCTACACCTTC | CASSSPGRRYGYTF
TRBD1 | . | TRBJ1-2 | TRBV7-8 | TGTGCCAGCAGCCCCTCCGGACAGGGGACGCGGGGCTACACCTTC | CASSPSGQGTRGYTF
TRBD1 | . | TRBJ2-7 | TRBV2 | TGTGCCAGCAGCGAACAGGGGGCGGGGGAGCAGTACTTC | CASSEQGAGEQYF
. | . | TRBJ2-7 | TRBV6-5 | TGTGCCAGCAGTTACTCCGGGGACTACGAGCAGTACTTC | CASSYSGDYEQYF
TRBD2 | . | TRBJ2-1 | TRBV9 | TGTGCCAGCAGCGTAGCGCCTAGCGGGAGTCGGTCCTACAATGAGCAGTTCTTC | CASSVAPSGSRSYNEQFF
TRBD2 | . | TRBJ2-7 | TRBV29-1 | TGCAGCGTCACCGGGACTAGTTACGAGCAGTACTTC | CSVTGTSYEQYF
TRBD1 | once | TRBJ2-7 | TRBV6-5 | TGTGCCAGCACGCCGGGACAGGGGGTATGGTACGAGCAGTACTTC | CASTPGQGVWYEQYF
. | . | TRBJ2-5 | TRBV7-9 | TGTGCCAGCAGCTTCGGGCAGGGAAGGCAAGAGACCCAGTACTTC | CASSFGQGRQETQYF
. | . | TRBJ2-7 | TRBV5-1 | TGCGCCAGCAGCTCCCTCAGTACCTACGAGCAGTACTTC | CASSSLSTYEQYF
TRBD2 | . | TRBJ2-1 | TRBV6-2/TRBV6-3 | TGTGCCAGCAGCGTAGGTCGACTAGCGGGAGTCGTAATAGGCAACAATGAGCAGTTCTTC | CASSVGRLAGVVIGNNEQFF